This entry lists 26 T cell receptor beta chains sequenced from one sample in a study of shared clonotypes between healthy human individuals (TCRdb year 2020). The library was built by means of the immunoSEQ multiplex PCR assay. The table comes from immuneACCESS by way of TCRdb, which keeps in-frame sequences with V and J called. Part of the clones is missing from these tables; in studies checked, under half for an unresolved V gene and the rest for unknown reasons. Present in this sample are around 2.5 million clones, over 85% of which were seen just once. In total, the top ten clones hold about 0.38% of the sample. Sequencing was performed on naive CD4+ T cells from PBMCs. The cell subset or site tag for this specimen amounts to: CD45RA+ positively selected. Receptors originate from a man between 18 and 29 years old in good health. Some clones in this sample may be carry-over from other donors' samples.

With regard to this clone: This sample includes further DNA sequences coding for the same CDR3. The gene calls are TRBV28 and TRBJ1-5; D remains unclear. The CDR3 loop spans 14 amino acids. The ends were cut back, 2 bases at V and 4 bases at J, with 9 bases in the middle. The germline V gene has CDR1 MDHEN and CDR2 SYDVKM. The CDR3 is CASSLGGENQPQHF. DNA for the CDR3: TGTGCCAGCAGTTTAGGTGGGGAGAATCAGCCCCAGCATTTT. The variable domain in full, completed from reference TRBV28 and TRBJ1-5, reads DVKVTQSSRYLVKRTGEKVFLECVQDMDHENMFWYRQDPGLGLRLIYFSYDVKMKEKGDIPEGYSVSREKKERFSLILESASTNQTSMYLCASSLGGENQPQHFGDGTRLSIL.

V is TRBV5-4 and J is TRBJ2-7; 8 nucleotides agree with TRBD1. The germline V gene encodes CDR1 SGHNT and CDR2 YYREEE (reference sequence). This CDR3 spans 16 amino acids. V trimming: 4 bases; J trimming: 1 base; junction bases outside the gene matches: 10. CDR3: CASSHPTGGLSYEQYF. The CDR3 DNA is TGTGCCAGCAGCCATCCCACAGGGGGTTTATCCTACGAGCAGTACTTC.

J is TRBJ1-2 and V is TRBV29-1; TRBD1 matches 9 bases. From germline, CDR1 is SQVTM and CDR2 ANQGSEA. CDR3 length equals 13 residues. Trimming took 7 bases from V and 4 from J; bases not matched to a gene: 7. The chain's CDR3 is CSAPDRGVYGYTF. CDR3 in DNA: TGCAGCGCCCCGGACAGGGGCGTCTATGGCTACACCTTC.

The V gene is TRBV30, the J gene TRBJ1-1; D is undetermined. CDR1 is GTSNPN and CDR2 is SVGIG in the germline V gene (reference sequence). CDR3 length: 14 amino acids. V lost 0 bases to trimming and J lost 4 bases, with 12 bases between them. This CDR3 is CAWSVRGYSTEAFF. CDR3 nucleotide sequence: TGTGCCTGGAGTGTTCGAGGGTATTCCACTGAAGCTTTCTTT.

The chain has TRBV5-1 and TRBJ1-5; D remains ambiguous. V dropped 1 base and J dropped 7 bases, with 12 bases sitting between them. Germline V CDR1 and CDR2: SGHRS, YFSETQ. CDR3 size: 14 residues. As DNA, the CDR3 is TGCGCCAGCAGCTTGACCCCCCTTGGGCAGCCCCAGCATTTT. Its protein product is CASSLTPLGQPQHF.

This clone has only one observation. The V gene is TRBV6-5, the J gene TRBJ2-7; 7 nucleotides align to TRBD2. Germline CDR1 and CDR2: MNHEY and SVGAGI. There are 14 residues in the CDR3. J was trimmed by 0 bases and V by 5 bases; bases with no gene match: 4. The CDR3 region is CASSGGGTSYEQYF. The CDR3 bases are TGTGCCAGCAGTGGGGGGGGAACCTCCTACGAGCAGTACTTC.

This CDR3 is CASSPGHGYEQYF. The CDR3 DNA sequence: TGTGCCAGCAGCCCGGGACACGGATACGAGCAGTACTTC. This rearrangement joins TRBV6-6 to TRBJ2-7, with a tentative D call TRBD1 (6 bases). V was cut by 6 bases and J by 4 bases, with 13 bases left in between. This CDR3 region has 13 residues. Germline CDR1 reads MNHNY; CDR2 reads SVGAGI (reference sequence).

The CDR3 here is CSRRPLHF. CDR3 bases: TGTTCTCGGCGGCCCCTCCACTTT. This chain connects TRBV28 to TRBJ1-6; no clear D gene. CDR1 and CDR2 (germline): MDHEN, SYDVKM. This CDR3 is 8 amino acids long. Supplemented by reference TRBV28 and TRBJ1-6, the full variable domain reads DVKVTQSSRYLVKRTGEKVFLECVQDMDHENMFWYRQDPGLGLRLIYFSYDVKMKEKGDIPEGYSVSREKKERFSLILESASTNQTSMYLCSRRPLHFGNGTRLTVT.

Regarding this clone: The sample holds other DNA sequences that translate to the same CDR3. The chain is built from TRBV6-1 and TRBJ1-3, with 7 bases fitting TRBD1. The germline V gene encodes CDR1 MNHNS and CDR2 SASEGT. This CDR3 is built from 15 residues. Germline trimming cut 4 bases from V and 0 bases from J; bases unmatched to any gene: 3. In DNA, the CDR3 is TGTGCCAGCAGTGTGGCAGGGGGCTCTGGAAACACCATATATTTT. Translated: CASSVAGGSGNTIYF.

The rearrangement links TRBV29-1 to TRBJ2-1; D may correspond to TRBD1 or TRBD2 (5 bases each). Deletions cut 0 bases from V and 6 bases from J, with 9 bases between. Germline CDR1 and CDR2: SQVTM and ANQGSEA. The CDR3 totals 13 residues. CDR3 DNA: TGCAGCGTTGAAGATTCGGGACCCAATGAGCAGTTCTTC. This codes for CSVEDSGPNEQFF.

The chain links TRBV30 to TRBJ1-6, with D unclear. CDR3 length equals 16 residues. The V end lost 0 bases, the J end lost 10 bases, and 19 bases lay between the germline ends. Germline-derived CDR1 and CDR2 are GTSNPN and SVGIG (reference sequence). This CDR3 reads CAWSVGFGSSGSPLHF. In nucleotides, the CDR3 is TGTGCCTGGAGTGTAGGGTTTGGGTCTTCGGGATCACCCCTCCACTTT.

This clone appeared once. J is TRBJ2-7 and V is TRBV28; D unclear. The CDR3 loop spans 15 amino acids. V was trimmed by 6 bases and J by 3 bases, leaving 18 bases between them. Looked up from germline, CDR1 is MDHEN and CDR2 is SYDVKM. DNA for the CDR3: TGTGCCAGCAGCTCCCCCCGCGTCGGCAGCTACGAGCAGTACTTC. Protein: CASSSPRVGSYEQYF.

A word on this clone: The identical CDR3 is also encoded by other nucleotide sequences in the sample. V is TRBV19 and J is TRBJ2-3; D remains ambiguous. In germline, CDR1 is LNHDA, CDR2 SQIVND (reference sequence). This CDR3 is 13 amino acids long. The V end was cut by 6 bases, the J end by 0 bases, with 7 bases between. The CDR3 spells CASSSPSTDTQYF. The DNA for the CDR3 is TGTGCCAGTAGCTCTCCTAGCACAGATACGCAGTATTTT.

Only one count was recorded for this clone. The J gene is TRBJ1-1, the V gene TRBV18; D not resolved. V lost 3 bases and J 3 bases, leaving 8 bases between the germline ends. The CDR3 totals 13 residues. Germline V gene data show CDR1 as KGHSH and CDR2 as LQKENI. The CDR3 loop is CASSPSEDTEAFF. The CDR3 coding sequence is TGTGCCAGCTCACCTTCTGAAGACACTGAAGCTTTCTTT.

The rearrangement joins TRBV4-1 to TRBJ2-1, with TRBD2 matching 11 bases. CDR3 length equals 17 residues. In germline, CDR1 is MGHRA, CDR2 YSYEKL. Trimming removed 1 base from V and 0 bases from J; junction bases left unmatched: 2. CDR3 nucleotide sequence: TGCGCCAGCAGCCAAGTAACTAGCGGGAGCTCCTACAATGAGCAGTTCTTC. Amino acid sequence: CASSQVTSGSSYNEQFF.

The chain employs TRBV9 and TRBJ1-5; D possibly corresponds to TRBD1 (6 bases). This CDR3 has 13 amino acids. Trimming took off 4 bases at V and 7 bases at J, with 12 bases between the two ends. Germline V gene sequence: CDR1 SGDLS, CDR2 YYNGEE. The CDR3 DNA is TGTGCCAGCAGCTCTGGGGGGGGCCAGCCCCAGCATTTT. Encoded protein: CASSSGGGQPQHF.

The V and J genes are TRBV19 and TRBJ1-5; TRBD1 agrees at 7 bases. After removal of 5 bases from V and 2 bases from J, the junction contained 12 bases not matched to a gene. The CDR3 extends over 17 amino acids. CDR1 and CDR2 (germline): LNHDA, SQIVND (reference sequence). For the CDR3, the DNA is TGTGCCAGTAGTGTCCCCCGGTGGCAGGGGGGCAATCAGCCCCAGCATTTT. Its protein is CASSVPRWQGGNQPQHF.

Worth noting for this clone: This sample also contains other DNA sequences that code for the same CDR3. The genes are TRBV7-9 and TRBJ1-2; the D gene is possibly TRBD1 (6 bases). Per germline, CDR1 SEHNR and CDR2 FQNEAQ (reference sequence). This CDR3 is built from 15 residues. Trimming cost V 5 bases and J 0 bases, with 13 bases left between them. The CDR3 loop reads CASSPTTGANYGYTF. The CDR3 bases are TGTGCCAGCAGCCCGACGACAGGAGCTAACTATGGCTACACCTTC.

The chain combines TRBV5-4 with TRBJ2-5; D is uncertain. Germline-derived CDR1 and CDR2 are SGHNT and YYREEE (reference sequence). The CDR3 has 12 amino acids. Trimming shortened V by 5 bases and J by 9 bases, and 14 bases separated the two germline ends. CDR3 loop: CASRTESRPQYF. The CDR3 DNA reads TGTGCCAGCAGGACCGAAAGCAGACCCCAGTACTTC.

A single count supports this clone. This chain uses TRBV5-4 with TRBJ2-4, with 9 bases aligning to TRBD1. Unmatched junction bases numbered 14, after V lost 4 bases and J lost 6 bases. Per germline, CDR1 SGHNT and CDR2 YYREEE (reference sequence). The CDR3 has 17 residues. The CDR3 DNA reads TGTGCCAGCAGCGGGGGACAGGGAACCCGAGTTGGAAACATTCAGTACTTC. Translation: CASSGGQGTRVGNIQYF.

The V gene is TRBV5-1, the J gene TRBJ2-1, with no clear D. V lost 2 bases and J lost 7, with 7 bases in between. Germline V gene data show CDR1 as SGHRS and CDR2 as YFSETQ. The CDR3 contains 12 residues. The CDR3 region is CASSFMGNEQFF. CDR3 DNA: TGCGCCAGCAGCTTCATGGGGAATGAGCAGTTCTTC. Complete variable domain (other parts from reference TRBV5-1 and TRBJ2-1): KAGVTQTPRYLIKTRGQQVTLSCSPISGHRSVSWYQQTPGQGLQFLFEYFSETQRNKGNFPGRFSGRQFSNSRSEMNVSTLELGDSALYLCASSFMGNEQFFGPGTRLTVL.

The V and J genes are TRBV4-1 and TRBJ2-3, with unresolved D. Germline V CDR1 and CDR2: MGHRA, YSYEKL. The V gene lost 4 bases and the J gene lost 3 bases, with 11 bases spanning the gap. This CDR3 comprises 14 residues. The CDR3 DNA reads TGCGCCAGCAGCCTCGCGCGAACTACAGATACGCAGTATTTT. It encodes CASSLARTTDTQYF.

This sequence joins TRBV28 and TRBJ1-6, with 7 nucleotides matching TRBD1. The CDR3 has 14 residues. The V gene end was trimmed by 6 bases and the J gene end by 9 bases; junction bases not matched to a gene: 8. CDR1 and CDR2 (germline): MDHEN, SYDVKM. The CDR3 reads CASSLRTGGSPLHF. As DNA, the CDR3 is TGTGCCAGCAGCCTCCGGACAGGAGGTTCACCCCTCCACTTT.

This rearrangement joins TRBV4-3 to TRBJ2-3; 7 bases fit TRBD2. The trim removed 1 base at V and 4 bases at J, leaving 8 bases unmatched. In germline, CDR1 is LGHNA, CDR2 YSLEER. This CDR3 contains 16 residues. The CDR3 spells CASSQAGRGGADTQYF. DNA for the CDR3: TGCGCCAGCAGCCAAGCCGGACGGGGAGGGGCAGATACGCAGTATTTT.

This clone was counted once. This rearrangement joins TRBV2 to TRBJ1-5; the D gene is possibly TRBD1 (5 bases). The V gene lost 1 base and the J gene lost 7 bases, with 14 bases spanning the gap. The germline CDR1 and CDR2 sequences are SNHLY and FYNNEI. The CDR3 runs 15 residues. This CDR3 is CASSEEAGGGQPQHF. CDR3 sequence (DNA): TGTGCCAGCAGTGAAGAAGCCGGGGGGGGACAGCCCCAGCATTTT.

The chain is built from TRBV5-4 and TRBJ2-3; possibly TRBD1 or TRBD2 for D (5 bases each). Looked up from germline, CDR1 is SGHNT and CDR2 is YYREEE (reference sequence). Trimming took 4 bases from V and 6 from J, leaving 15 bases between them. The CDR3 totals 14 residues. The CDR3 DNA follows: TGTGCCAGCAGCGACCAGGGACGGCAGGATACGCAGTATTTT. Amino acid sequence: CASSDQGRQDTQYF. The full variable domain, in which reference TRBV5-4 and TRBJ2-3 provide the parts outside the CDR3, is ETGVTQSPTHLIKTRGQQVTLRCSSQSGHNTVSWYQQALGQGPQFIFQYYREEENGRGNFPPRFSGLQFPNYSSELNVNALELDDSALYLCASSDQGRQDTQYFGPGTRLTVL.